This entry concerns a single T cell receptor beta chain. Its specificity is unknown. The data originate from a study of cytomegalovirus exposure and HLA in healthy donors. Study-wide points: Among TCR beta chains, those listed as cytomegalovirus-associated numbered fewer than 200.

CDR3 length equals 14 residues. V was cut by 2 bases and J by 3 bases, with 11 bases left in between. Germline V gene lookup returns CDR1 LNHDA and CDR2 SQIVND (reference sequence). Only in-frame clones appear in the TCRdb table, and some are missing; sequencing was by immunoSEQ multiplex PCR. The table lists 150,000 to 200,000 clones, around nine tenths of them singletons. This clonotype was sampled from a woman aged 25 to 39 in good health and CMV-seronegative. The sample consisted of PBMCs. The V gene is TRBV19, the J gene TRBJ2-7, with D possibly matching TRBD1 (6 bases). CDR3: CASSIPGQLYEQYF. The CDR3 region has the DNA TGTGCCAGTAGTATACCGGGACAACTCTACGAGCAGTACTTC.